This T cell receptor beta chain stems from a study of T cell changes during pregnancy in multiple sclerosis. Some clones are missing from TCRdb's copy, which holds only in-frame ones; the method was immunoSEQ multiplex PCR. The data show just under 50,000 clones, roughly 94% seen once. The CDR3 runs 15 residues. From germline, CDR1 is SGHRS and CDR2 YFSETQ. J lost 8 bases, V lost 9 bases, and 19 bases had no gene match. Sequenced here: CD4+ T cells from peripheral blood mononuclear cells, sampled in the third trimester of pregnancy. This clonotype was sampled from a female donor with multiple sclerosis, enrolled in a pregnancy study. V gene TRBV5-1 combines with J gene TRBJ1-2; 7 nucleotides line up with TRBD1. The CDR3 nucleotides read TGCGCCACCAAGGCCCGTCCGGGACAGACGGGCGGCTACACCTTC. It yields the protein CATKARPGQTGGYTF.